The 21 T cell receptor beta chains below all came from one sample that was sequenced in a study of blood T cells in healthy people across ages. For the second PCR, which ran for about 6 to 11 cycles, a sample-barcoded 5' primer and a J-beta primer mix were used. TCRdb used MiXCR to reprocess the 5' RACE reads, holding one entry per CDR3 protein. The data show over a million distinct CDR3 sequences, over 35% seen once. Source material: blood. These TCRs come from a woman aged 55-69 years in good health.

This clonotype was counted between two and nine times. The chain is built from TRBV7-6 and TRBJ2-1, with 11 bases that match TRBD2. CDR1 and CDR2 (germline): SGHVS, FNYEAQ. This CDR3 contains 17 residues. V was clipped by 6 bases and J by 9 bases; unmatched bases: 16. The CDR3 region has the DNA TGTGCCAGCAGTCTGGGGGGAACTAGCGGGAGTAGAGGTGAGCAGTTCTTC. Its translation: CASSLGGTSGSRGEQFF.

In its sample, this clonotype was seen once. The chain combines TRBV15 with TRBJ1-2; D is ambiguous. This CDR3 comprises 13 residues. Germline V gives CDR1 LNHNV, CDR2 YYDKDF (reference sequence). V was trimmed by 3 bases and J by 4 bases, leaving 9 bases between them. Here the CDR3 reads CATSRGGSYGYTF. Written as DNA, the CDR3 is TGTGCCACCAGCAGGGGTGGAAGCTATGGCTACACCTTC.

This clonotype has more than one count but fewer than ten. This chain joins TRBV5-1 and TRBJ2-5, with 12 bases fitting TRBD2. The V gene's germline CDR1 is SGHRS and CDR2 YFSETQ. The CDR3 loop spans 16 amino acids. J lost 4 bases, V lost 3 bases, and 7 bases had no gene match. CDR3 nucleotide sequence: TGCGCCAGCAGCTCTGGACTAGCGGGAATCGGAGAGACCCAGTACTTC. This translates into CASSSGLAGIGETQYF.

This chain uses TRBV5-1 with TRBJ2-5; a weak D match, TRBD1 (6 bases). There are 14 residues in the CDR3. V was shortened by 2 bases and J by 3 bases, with 11 bases between the two germline ends. Per the germline V gene, CDR1 is SGHRS and CDR2 is YFSETQ. The chain's CDR3 is CASSLQGPEETQYF. The CDR3, as DNA: TGCGCCAGCAGCTTACAGGGACCAGAAGAGACCCAGTACTTC.

The V gene is TRBV12-3 or TRBV12-4, the J gene TRBJ2-7; tentatively, D is TRBD1 (6 bases). The length of the CDR3 is 14 residues. Trimming removed 2 bases at V and 2 bases at J, with 10 bases between. The CDR3 spells CASSLTTGPYEQYF. CDR3 bases: TGTGCCAGCAGTTTAACGACAGGACCCTACGAGCAGTACTTC.

The rearrangement links TRBV10-3 to TRBJ2-3, with 11 bases identical to TRBD2. Unmatched junction bases numbered 10, after V lost 2 bases and J lost 3 bases. The CDR3 has 18 residues. Germline CDR1 ENHRY, CDR2 SYGVKD. The CDR3 DNA is TGTGCCATCAGTGAGCCCGGGACTAGCGGAGGGAGGACAGATACGCAGTATTTT. It translates to CAISEPGTSGGRTDTQYF.

The chain combines TRBV7-2 with TRBJ2-7; 9 bases are a match to TRBD1. CDR3 length equals 14 residues. Per germline, CDR1 SGHTA and CDR2 FQGNSA. After removal of 8 bases from V and 0 bases from J, the junction contained 5 bases not matched to a gene. The CDR3 DNA sequence: TGTGCCAGCGGCCGGGACAGGGCCTCCTACGAGCAGTACTTC. It codes for CASGRDRASYEQYF.

This clonotype was counted only a few times. A much larger clone lies a single base off, so this may be a read error. V usage is TRBV7-8 and J usage is TRBJ2-4; D not certain. The DNA end is a closer match to TRBJ2-7, so the J assignment may be wrong. The CDR3 contains 14 residues. The V gene's germline CDR1 is SGHVS and CDR2 FQNEAQ. CDR3 amino acids: CASSVGNPRDEQYF. DNA for the CDR3: TGTGCCAGCAGCGTAGGAAATCCCCGGGACGAGCAGTACTTC.

This clonotype was picked up a small number of times. The chain employs TRBV7-3 and TRBJ2-7; TRBD1 might be the D (6 bases). The CDR3 is 13 residues long. Germline CDR1 is SGHTA and CDR2 is FQGTGA. V gave up 0 bases and J gave up 8 bases, with 11 bases separating them. Written as DNA, the CDR3 is TGTGCCAGCAGCTTAACGGGGACAAACAAGCAGTACTTC. This codes for CASSLTGTNKQYF.

This clonotype was found a few times. The chain has TRBV5-6 and TRBJ2-6; no clear D gene. CDR1 is SGHDT, CDR2 YYEEEE, per germline. The CDR3 is 18 residues long. The V gene lost 3 bases and the J gene lost 4 bases, with 20 bases spanning the gap. The CDR3 DNA sequence: TGTGCCAGCAGCTACGGACCCGCCCCGACGCTAGGGGCCAACGTCCTGACTTTC. It is translated as CASSYGPAPTLGANVLTF.

For the CDR3, the DNA is TGCAGTGCTCCCAGGACTAGCGGGAGGGGGCAGTTCTTC. It yields the protein CSAPRTSGRGQFF. V gene TRBV20-1 combines with J gene TRBJ2-1; TRBD2 aligns across 15 bases. Trimming took 5 bases from V and 12 from J; bases not matched to a gene: 5. Germline V gene sequence: CDR1 DFQATT, CDR2 SNEGSKA (reference sequence). This CDR3 contains 13 residues.

The J gene is TRBJ2-1, the V gene TRBV7-9; TRBD2 matches 9 bases. Germline CDR1 is SEHNR and CDR2 is FQNEAQ (reference sequence). The CDR3 is 16 amino acids. After removal of 3 bases from V and 7 bases from J, the junction contained 10 bases not matched to a gene. The CDR3 reads CASSFGREGVQNEQFF. In DNA form, the CDR3 reads TGTGCCAGCAGCTTCGGGCGGGAGGGCGTACAAAATGAGCAGTTCTTC. Together with reference TRBV7-9 and TRBJ2-1, the CDR3 gives the full variable domain: DTGVSQNPRHKITKRGQNVTFRCDPISEHNRLYWYRQTLGQGPEFLTYFQNEAQLEKSRLLSDRFSAERPKGSFSTLEIQRTEQGDSAMYLCASSFGREGVQNEQFFGPGTRLTVL.

The J gene is TRBJ2-5, the V gene TRBV27; D might be TRBD1 (5 bases). The CDR3 runs 15 residues. Germline assignment: CDR1 MNHEY and CDR2 SMNVEV (reference sequence). Trimming shortened V by 6 bases and J by 4 bases, and 18 bases separated the two germline ends. CDR3 sequence (DNA): TGTGCCAGCAGCCGAGGACACAAAGAAGGAGAGACCCAGTACTTC. Residues: CASSRGHKEGETQYF.

V usage is TRBV20-1 and J usage is TRBJ2-3, with 7 bases fitting TRBD2. V lost 4 bases, J lost 1 base, and 11 bases stayed unmatched. CDR3 length: 16 amino acids. CDR1 DFQATT and CDR2 SNEGSKA come from the germline V gene (reference sequence). CDR3 nucleotides: TGCAGTGCTACACGGTTGGCGGGAGTCCGCACAGATACGCAGTATTTT. It encodes CSATRLAGVRTDTQYF.

In its sample, this clonotype was seen a few times. The chain employs TRBV7-2 and TRBJ2-3; no reliable D call. In germline, CDR1 is SGHTA, CDR2 FQGNSA. CDR3 length: 13 residues. Trimming removed 2 bases at V and 4 bases at J, with 7 bases between. The CDR3 DNA follows: TGTGCCAGCAGCTTACCCACGGCAGATACGCAGTATTTT. Its translation is CASSLPTADTQYF.

This rearrangement joins TRBV7-8 to TRBJ1-1; possible D gene TRBD1, 5 bases. This CDR3 has 16 amino acids. V shed 5 bases and J shed 3 bases, with 19 bases lying between them. CDR1 and CDR2 (germline): SGHVS, FQNEAQ. The CDR3 spells CASSQSARRGDTEAFF. The CDR3 DNA reads as TGTGCCAGCAGCCAGTCAGCCCGAAGAGGGGACACTGAAGCTTTCTTT.

J is TRBJ2-3 and V is TRBV12-3 or TRBV12-4; D possibly corresponds to TRBD2 (5 bases). The CDR3 extends over 15 amino acids. V lost 7 bases and J lost 0, with 14 bases in between. The CDR3 DNA follows: TGTGCCAGCACCCACGGACTTTTAAGCACAGATACGCAGTATTTT. It translates to CASTHGLLSTDTQYF.

A word on this clonotype: A read error may account for a junction end that differs from germline. This chain connects TRBV6-1 to TRBJ1-2, with 8 bases matching TRBD1. From germline, CDR1 is MNHNS and CDR2 SASEGT. The CDR3 is 13 residues long. The chain's CDR3 is CASRETGVYGYTF. In DNA, the CDR3 is TGTGCTAGCAGAGAGACAGGGGTCTATGGCTACACCTTC.

The rearrangement links TRBV5-1 to TRBJ2-5; TRBD2 might be the D (5 bases). CDR3 length: 13 residues. CDR1 and CDR2 (germline): SGHRS, YFSETQ. Trimming removed 9 bases from V and 11 bases from J, with 23 bases in between. The CDR3 reads CATAPAGRWEQYF. The CDR3 nucleotides are TGCGCCACCGCGCCGGCAGGTCGCTGGGAGCAGTACTTC.

This chain joins TRBV4-2 and TRBJ2-5; tentatively, D is TRBD1 or TRBD2 (5 bases each). V was shortened by 8 bases and J by 4 bases, with 14 bases between the two germline ends. CDR1 and CDR2 from the germline V gene are LGHNA and YNFKEQ. This CDR3 is 13 amino acids long. The CDR3 nucleotides read TGTGCCAGCGCCGGGACGGCGGCAGAGACCCAGTACTTC. Its protein is CASAGTAAETQYF.

This clonotype was observed a few times. The chain is built from TRBV7-2 and TRBJ2-5, with TRBD2 identical over 7 bases. The germline V gene encodes CDR1 SGHTA and CDR2 FQGNSA. The CDR3 runs 13 residues. Unmatched junction bases numbered 15, after V lost 8 bases and J lost 12 bases. The CDR3 DNA is TGTGCCAGCCTACTTCCCGGGGGGACCTCCGAGTACTTC. It translates to CASLLPGGTSEYF.